This T cell receptor (beta chain) is from a study of blood T cell repertoires in COVID-19. About the study: Both acute and convalescent COVID-19 samples were obtained from the United States, Italy and Spain. The cDNA or gDNA used as material had been derived from T cells, B-cell-depleted T cells, or PBMCs.

Assay used: immunoSEQ multiplex PCR; TCRdb lists only in-frame clones, some missing. The profile shows about 250,000 clones, around 81% of them singletons. While infection was still active, Seattle patients were enrolled and then followed longitudinally. Material: peripheral blood. The source is a person aged 70 to 80 with COVID-19, enrolled during active disease.

CDR3 residues: CATSGTVVGTEAFF. CDR3 sequence (DNA): TGTGCCACCAGCGGTACGGTAGTGGGGACTGAAGCTTTCTTT. This rearrangement joins TRBV19 to TRBJ1-1; D call uncertain. CDR1 is LNHDA, CDR2 SQIVND, per germline (reference sequence). This CDR3 region has 14 residues. Trimming pared 10 bases from V and 5 bases from J, leaving 20 bases between.